This T cell receptor (beta chain) stems from a study of T cell responses to AZD1222 COVID-19 vaccine. CDR3 size: 14 residues. With 6 bases clipped from V and 4 bases from J, the junction kept 8 bases outside the gene matches. Germline-derived CDR1 and CDR2 are MNHEY and SVGAGI. This table comes from immunoSEQ multiplex PCR, and its TCRdb copy is limited to in-frame clones, with some not included. The sample records around 97,000 clones, 91% being singletons. The receptor was isolated from an adult in good health. The chain couples TRBV6-5 to TRBJ2-7; TRBD1 matches at 8 bases. This specimen consisted of peripheral blood, obtained on day 0 of AZD1222 vaccination. CDR3 sequence (DNA): TGTGCCAGCAGCAAAGACAGGGGCCTATACGAGCAGTACTTC. Residues: CASSKDRGLYEQYF.